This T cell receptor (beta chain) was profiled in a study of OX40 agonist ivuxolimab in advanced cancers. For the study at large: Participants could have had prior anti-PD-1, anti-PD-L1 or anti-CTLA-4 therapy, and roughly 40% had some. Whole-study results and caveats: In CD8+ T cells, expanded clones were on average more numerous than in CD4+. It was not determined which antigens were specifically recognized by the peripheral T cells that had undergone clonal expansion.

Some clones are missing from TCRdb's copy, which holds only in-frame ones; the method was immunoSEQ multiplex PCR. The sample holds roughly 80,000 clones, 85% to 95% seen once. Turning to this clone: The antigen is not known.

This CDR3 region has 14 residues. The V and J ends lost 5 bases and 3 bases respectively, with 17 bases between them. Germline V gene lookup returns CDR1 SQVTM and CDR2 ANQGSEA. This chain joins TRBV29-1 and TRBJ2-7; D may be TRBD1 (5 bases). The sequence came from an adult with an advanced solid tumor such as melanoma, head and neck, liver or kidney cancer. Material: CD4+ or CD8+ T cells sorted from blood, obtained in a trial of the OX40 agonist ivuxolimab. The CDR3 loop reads CSVKSQQAHYEQYF. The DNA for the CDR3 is TGCAGCGTTAAGTCACAACAGGCTCACTACGAGCAGTACTTC.